This T cell receptor beta chain was found in a study of T cells in narcolepsy. The CDR3 runs 17 residues. Germline V lookup: CDR1 MNHEY, CDR2 SMNVEV (reference sequence). The V end lost 4 bases, the J end lost 8 bases, and 24 bases lay between the germline ends. Assay used: immunoSEQ multiplex PCR; TCRdb lists only in-frame clones, some missing. The data show roughly 34,000 clones, less than 85% seen once. Sequencing was performed on CD45RA- memory CD4+ T cells from PBMCs. The chain carries TRBV27 and TRBJ1-5; D might be TRBD1 (5 bases). The origin of this receptor is a human donor with narcolepsy. The CDR3 region has the DNA TGTGCCAGCAGTTCCCGATATGGGACGGGGAATCGGGAGCCCCAGCATTTT. The encoded protein is CASSSRYGTGNREPQHF.